These T cell receptor beta chains were read from a single sample in a study of CD8 T cells in Susac syndrome. TCRdb re-analysed the immunoSEQ multiplex PCR reads in MiXCR, keeping a single row per CDR3 protein. The profile shows around 50,000 distinct CDR3 sequences, 85% to 95% of them singletons. The material sequenced was CD8+ T cells from PBMCs. These receptors all stem from a human donor in good health. Both conserved end residues are part of each CDR3. The order of the fields is clone size, J gene, V gene, D gene, CDR3 DNA, CDR3 protein. D genes are given only for firm matches. Size is stated for part of the rows, as once, few or many counts, or as a class when the clone is expanded.

NA | TRBJ2-3 | TRBV2 | NA | TGTGCCAGCAGTGGGGGAAGGCGGAGCACAGATACGCAGTATTTT | CASSGGRRSTDTQYF
once | TRBJ2-1 | TRBV19 | NA | TGTGCCAGTAGTATAGATATGCACAATGAGCAGTTCTTC | CASSIDMHNEQFF
NA | TRBJ1-2 | TRBV6-1 | NA | TGTGCCAGCAGCAGGACGGGGGGACCCGCTAACTATGGCTACACCTTC | CASSRTGGPANYGYTF
NA | TRBJ2-5 | TRBV6-1 | NA | TGTGCCAGCGGGAAAGAGGTAGTCGGACCTCAAGAGACCCAGTACTTC | CASGKEVVGPQETQYF
few | TRBJ2-7 | TRBV5-6 | TRBD2 | TGTGCCAGCAGTCTAGCGGCCGCCTACGAGCAGTACTTC | CASSLAAAYEQYF
NA | TRBJ1-1 | TRBV10-2 | NA | TGCGCCAGCAGTGTAGGTATAGAAACTGAAGCTTTCTTT | CASSVGIETEAFF
NA | TRBJ2-3 | TRBV7-9 | NA | TGTGCCAGCAGCTCCCCTAGGGGAAGCACAGATACGCAGTATTTT | CASSSPRGSTDTQYF
NA | TRBJ2-1 | TRBV3-1 | NA | TGTGCCAGCATTGACCGGGACAAGGGCCCCAATGAGCAGTTCTTC | CASIDRDKGPNEQFF
NA | TRBJ2-4 | TRBV3-1 | NA | TGTGCCAGCAGCCGATCGAGCAAGGGACATGCTGCCAAAAACATTCAGTACTTC | CASSRSSKGHAAKNIQYF
NA | TRBJ2-1 | TRBV20-1 | NA | TGCAGTGCTAGAGACCTCTCGGGGCTTTTGTGGAATGAGCAGTTCTTC | CSARDLSGLLWNEQFF
NA | TRBJ1-1 | TRBV29-1 | NA | TGCAGCGTTGTTTATAAGGGAGCTTTCTTT | CSVVYKGAFF
NA | TRBJ1-1 | TRBV7-9 | NA | TGTGCCAGCAGCTTAGAGGCTATGAACACTGAAGCTTTCTTT | CASSLEAMNTEAFF
NA | TRBJ2-3 | TRBV6-5 | NA | TGTGCCAGCAGTTACTCGATCATAGGGAGCACAGATACGCAGTATTTT | CASSYSIIGSTDTQYF
once | TRBJ2-7 | TRBV6-2/TRBV6-3 | NA | TGTGCCAGCAGTCAGACCAACTCCTACGAGCAGTACTTC | CASSQTNSYEQYF
few | TRBJ1-5 | TRBV4-1 | NA | TGCGCCAGCAGCCCTAATGGGGACAAGCCCCAGCATTTT | CASSPNGDKPQHF
NA | TRBJ2-3 | TRBV13 | NA | TGTGCCAGCAGCTTACAACCGGGGGCGGGAGTCACAGATACGCAGTATTTT | CASSLQPGAGVTDTQYF
NA | TRBJ2-7 | TRBV5-1 | TRBD2 | TGCGCCAGCAGCTTGGCACTAGCGGGAGACTACGAGCAGTACTTC | CASSLALAGDYEQYF
NA | TRBJ2-7 | TRBV28 | NA | TGTGCCAGCAGTGATCCCGGACTCTCCTACGAGCAGTACTTC | CASSDPGLSYEQYF
NA | TRBJ1-1 | TRBV20-1 | TRBD1 | TGCAGTGGCCGGACAGGGAACACTGAAGCTTTCTTT | CSGRTGNTEAFF
NA | TRBJ2-3 | TRBV7-8 | NA | TGTGCCAGCAGCTCAGACACGAGGCCGCAGTATTTT | CASSSDTRPQYF